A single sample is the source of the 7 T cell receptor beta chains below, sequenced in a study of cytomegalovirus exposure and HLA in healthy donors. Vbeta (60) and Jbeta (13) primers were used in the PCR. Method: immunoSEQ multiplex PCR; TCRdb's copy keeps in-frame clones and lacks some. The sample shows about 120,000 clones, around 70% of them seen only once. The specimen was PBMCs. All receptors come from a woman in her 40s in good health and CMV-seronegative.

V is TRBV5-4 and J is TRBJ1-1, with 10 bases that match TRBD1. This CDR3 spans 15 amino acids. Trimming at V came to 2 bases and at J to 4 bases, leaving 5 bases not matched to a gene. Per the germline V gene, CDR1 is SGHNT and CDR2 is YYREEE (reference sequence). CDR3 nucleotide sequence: TGTGCCAGCAGCTTCACGACAGGGGGCTTCACTGAAGCTTTCTTT. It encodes CASSFTTGGFTEAFF.

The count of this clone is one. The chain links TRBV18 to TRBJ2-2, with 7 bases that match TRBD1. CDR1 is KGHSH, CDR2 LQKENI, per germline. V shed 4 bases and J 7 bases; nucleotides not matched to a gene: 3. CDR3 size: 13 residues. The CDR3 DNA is TGTGCCAGCTCACGACAGGGTGACGGGGAGCTGTTTTTT. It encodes CASSRQGDGELFF.

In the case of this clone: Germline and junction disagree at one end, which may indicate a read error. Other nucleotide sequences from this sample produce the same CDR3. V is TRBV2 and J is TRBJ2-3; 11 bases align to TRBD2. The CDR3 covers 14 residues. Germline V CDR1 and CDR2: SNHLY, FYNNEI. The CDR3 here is CASSRTSGLHTQYF. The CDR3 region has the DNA TGTGCCAGCAGTCGGACTAGCGGGTTACATACACAGTATTTT.

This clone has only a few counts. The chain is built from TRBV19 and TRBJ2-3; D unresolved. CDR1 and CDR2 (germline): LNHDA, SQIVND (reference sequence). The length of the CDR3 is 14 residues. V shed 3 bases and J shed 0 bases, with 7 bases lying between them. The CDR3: CASSILRSTDTQYF. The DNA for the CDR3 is TGTGCCAGTAGTATTTTGCGGAGCACAGATACGCAGTATTTT.

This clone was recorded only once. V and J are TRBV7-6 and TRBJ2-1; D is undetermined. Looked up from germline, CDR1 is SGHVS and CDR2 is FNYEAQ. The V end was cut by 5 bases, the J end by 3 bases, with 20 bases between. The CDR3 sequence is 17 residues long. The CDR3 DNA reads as TGTGCCAGCAGCCTAGGCTGGAGAGGTACCCACTACAATGAGCAGTTCTTC. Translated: CASSLGWRGTHYNEQFF.

The CDR3 here is CASSGGHSNTQYF. DNA of the CDR3: TGTGCCAGCAGTGGAGGGCACTCAAATACGCAGTATTTT. The V call is TRBV6-1, the J call TRBJ2-3, with D possibly being TRBD2 (5 bases). CDR3 length: 13 residues. V lost 4 bases to trimming and J lost 7 bases, with 12 bases between them. Looked up from germline, CDR1 is MNHNS and CDR2 is SASEGT.

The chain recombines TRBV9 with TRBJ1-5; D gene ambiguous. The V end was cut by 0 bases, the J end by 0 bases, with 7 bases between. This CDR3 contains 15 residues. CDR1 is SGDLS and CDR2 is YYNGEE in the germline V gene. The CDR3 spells CASSVGGNSNQPQHF. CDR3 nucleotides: TGTGCCAGCAGCGTAGGAGGGAATAGCAATCAGCCCCAGCATTTT.